These 30 T cell receptor beta chains were all obtained from the same sample, sequenced in a study of blood T cell repertoires in COVID-19 (dated by TCRdb to 2018 to 2021). The library was made by the immunoSEQ multiplex PCR assay. The table comes from immuneACCESS by way of TCRdb, which keeps in-frame sequences with V and J called. Part of the clones is missing from these tables; in studies checked, under half for an unresolved V gene and the rest for unknown reasons. This sample comprises some 210,000 clones, more than 80% of them detected only once. The top ten hold around 9% of the sample. The sequencing sample was made of PBMCs or T cells enriched from blood (not recorded which). The origin of the receptors is a man aged 40-55 years who had recovered from COVID-19.

This chain links TRBV4-2 with TRBJ1-1, with D possibly TRBD1 on 5 matching bases. Germline V gives CDR1 LGHNA, CDR2 YNFKEQ. Between the trimmed V and J ends, which lost 0 bases and 0 bases, there was a span of 17 bases. This CDR3 spans 18 amino acids. CDR3 in DNA: TGTGCCAGCAGCCAAGAGACGGACACATTCCTCATGAACACTGAAGCTTTCTTT. Its protein product is CASSQETDTFLMNTEAFF.

This clone was detected ten times or more. V and J are TRBV4-1 and TRBJ1-2; tentatively, D is TRBD1 (6 bases). CDR1 is MGHRA and CDR2 is YSYEKL in the germline V gene. V shed 1 base and J shed 7 bases, with 19 bases lying between them. The CDR3 is 16 amino acids. The chain's CDR3 is CASSQAPGGAWGGYTF. CDR3 in DNA: TGCGCCAGCAGCCAAGCCCCGGGGGGGGCCTGGGGTGGCTACACCTTC.

J is TRBJ2-7 and V is TRBV29-1; 9 positions match TRBD1. This CDR3 region has 16 residues. V trimming: 6 bases; J trimming: 6 bases; junction bases outside the gene matches: 18. Germline V gene data show CDR1 as SQVTM and CDR2 as ANQGSEA. CDR3 residues: CSVGDRGDNPKSEQYF. The DNA for the CDR3 is TGCAGCGTCGGCGACAGGGGGGACAACCCCAAAAGCGAGCAGTACTTC.

V gene TRBV5-1 combines with J gene TRBJ1-1; D remains ambiguous. Trimming took off 1 base at V and 0 bases at J, with 19 bases between the two ends. The germline V gene encodes CDR1 SGHRS and CDR2 YFSETQ. This CDR3 spans 18 amino acids. CDR3 nucleotides: TGCGCCAGCAGCTTGAGGATCGCTACCTACAGTATGAACACTGAAGCTTTCTTT. Translated, it gives CASSLRIATYSMNTEAFF.

V and J are TRBV13 and TRBJ2-3; the match to TRBD2 covers 7 bases. The CDR3 is 16 amino acids. Germline assignment: CDR1 PRHDT and CDR2 FYEKMQ (reference sequence). V shed 5 bases, J shed 4 bases, and the junction held 12 bases outside the gene matches. The CDR3 DNA sequence: TGTGCCAGCAGCCCCGATCCGACTAGCAGCGCAGATACGCAGTATTTT. It encodes CASSPDPTSSADTQYF.

The chain uses TRBV25-1 and TRBJ1-3; possible D gene TRBD1, 6 bases. CDR3 length: 15 residues. Per germline, CDR1 MGHDK and CDR2 SYGVNS. V lost 1 base, J lost 4 bases, and 11 bases lay in between. DNA for the CDR3: TGTGCCAGCAGTGAATGGACAGCGAAGGGAAACACCATATATTTT. Translating gives CASSEWTAKGNTIYF.

The rearrangement uses TRBV7-8 and TRBJ2-7, with 8 bases fitting TRBD2. Per germline, CDR1 SGHVS and CDR2 FQNEAQ. This CDR3 contains 18 residues. The J segment lost 1 base and the V segment lost 1 base, leaving 12 bases of the junction unmatched. CDR3 in amino acids: CASSLESMLAGASYEQYF. The CDR3, as DNA: TGTGCCAGCAGCTTAGAGTCGATGCTAGCGGGCGCTTCCTACGAGCAGTACTTC.

CDR3 amino acids: CASSVSGTSGSDTQYF. The CDR3 DNA is TGTGCCAGCAGCGTCTCCGGGACTAGCGGGAGTGATACGCAGTATTTT. The rearrangement links TRBV9 to TRBJ2-3, with 14 bases identical to TRBD2. In germline, CDR1 is SGDLS, CDR2 YYNGEE. This CDR3 has 16 residues. The junction had 5 bases not matched to a gene; V was cut back by 2 bases and J by 6 bases.

This clone was seen a single time. The chain combines TRBV27 with TRBJ1-5, with D maybe TRBD1 (6 bases). V lost 4 bases to trimming and J lost 6 bases, with 13 bases between them. The CDR3 contains 14 residues. The germline CDR1 and CDR2 sequences are MNHEY and SMNVEV (reference sequence). The CDR3 coding sequence is TGTGCCAGCAGTTCGACAGGCCCGGGTCAGCCCCAGCATTTT. This gives the protein CASSSTGPGQPQHF.

The V and J genes are TRBV9 and TRBJ1-2, with TRBD1 identical over 12 bases. The CDR3 spans 12 residues. J was trimmed by 8 bases and V by 5 bases; bases with no gene match: 1. Germline assignment: CDR1 SGDLS and CDR2 YYNGEE. The CDR3 sequence is CASRGTGGGYTF. As DNA, the CDR3 is TGTGCCAGCAGGGGGACAGGGGGCGGCTACACCTTC. The complete variable domain, with remaining parts taken from reference TRBV9 and TRBJ1-2, reads DSGVTQTPKHLITATGQRVTLRCSPRSGDLSVYWYQQSLDQGLQFLIQYYNGEERAKGNILERFSAQQFPDLHSELNLSSLELGDSALYFCASRGTGGGYTFGSGTRLTVV.

The rearrangement links TRBV2 to TRBJ1-4, with 8 bases identical to TRBD1. J was trimmed by 7 bases and V by 4 bases; bases with no gene match: 8. There are 15 residues in the CDR3. The V gene's germline CDR1 is SNHLY and CDR2 FYNNEI. CDR3 DNA sequence: TGTGCCAGCAGTGTGGCGCAGGGGGCTGTTGAAAAACTGTTTTTT. Its protein is CASSVAQGAVEKLFF.

The CDR3 loop is CAISEGRSSYEQYF. As DNA, the CDR3 is TGTGCCATCAGTGAGGGTAGGAGCTCCTACGAGCAGTACTTC. The V call is TRBV10-3, the J call TRBJ2-7; D remains ambiguous. V was pared by 2 bases and J by 0 bases, with 8 bases between. Germline-derived CDR1 and CDR2 are ENHRY and SYGVKD. This CDR3 contains 14 residues.

The chain combines TRBV7-8 with TRBJ2-4; 7 bases align to TRBD1. The J segment lost 5 bases and the V segment lost 5 bases, leaving 12 bases of the junction unmatched. Germline V gene data show CDR1 as SGHVS and CDR2 as FQNEAQ. The CDR3 length is 16 residues. CDR3 residues: CASSPYEGALENIQYF. The CDR3 nucleotides are TGTGCCAGCAGCCCTTACGAGGGGGCTCTCGAAAACATTCAGTACTTC.

J is TRBJ2-1 and V is TRBV19; the D is unclear. The length of the CDR3 is 13 residues. V lost 3 bases, J lost 10 bases, and 13 bases lay in between. From germline, CDR1 is LNHDA and CDR2 SQIVND (reference sequence). CDR3 sequence reads: CASSIATPREQFF. CDR3 DNA: TGTGCCAGTAGTATCGCGACTCCGAGGGAGCAGTTCTTC.

V gene TRBV27 combines with J gene TRBJ2-1; TRBD1 is a possible D gene (5 bases). CDR1 MNHEY and CDR2 SMNVEV come from the germline V gene (reference sequence). With 5 bases removed from V and 5 bases from J, the gap between germline ends came to 16 bases. CDR3 length: 15 residues. CDR3 nucleotide sequence: TGTGCCAGCAGTCCACGATTGACAGCTAACAATGAGCAGTTCTTC. This codes for CASSPRLTANNEQFF.

This sequence joins TRBV7-6 and TRBJ2-7, with D possibly TRBD2 on 5 matching bases. This CDR3 is 14 amino acids long. Trimming removed 5 bases at V and 1 base at J, with 12 bases between. CDR1 is SGHVS, CDR2 FNYEAQ, per germline. As DNA, the CDR3 is TGTGCCAGCAGCCTGGGAGAGTTTTCCTACGAGCAGTACTTC. Amino acids: CASSLGEFSYEQYF.

CDR3: CATSDLFTSGNNEQFF. The CDR3 coding sequence is TGTGCCACCAGTGATTTATTCACTAGCGGCAACAATGAGCAGTTCTTC. V is TRBV24-1 and J is TRBJ2-1; TRBD2 matches at 8 bases. CDR1 and CDR2 from the germline V gene are KGHDR and SFDVKD. The CDR3 spans 16 residues. J gave up 5 bases and V 1 base, and 6 bases lay outside the gene matches.

The chain carries TRBV28 and TRBJ2-1; D perhaps matches TRBD2 (5 bases). Germline CDR1 is MDHEN and CDR2 is SYDVKM. This CDR3 has 12 residues. V gave up 9 bases and J gave up 9 bases, with 15 bases separating them. This CDR3 is CASNGLAFEQFF. CDR3 nucleotides: TGTGCCAGTAACGGGCTAGCTTTTGAGCAGTTCTTC.

This clone was found once. This chain connects TRBV24-1 to TRBJ2-2, with TRBD2 matching 11 bases. Per the germline V gene, CDR1 is KGHDR and CDR2 is SFDVKD. This CDR3 is 19 amino acids long. Trimming removed 1 base from V and 0 bases from J; junction bases left unmatched: 6. CDR3 nucleotide sequence: TGTGCCACCAGTGATTTTTTAGCGGGAGGGCCCGCGAACACCGGGGAGCTGTTTTTT. This encodes CATSDFLAGGPANTGELFF.

The V gene is TRBV5-1, the J gene TRBJ1-1; tentatively, D is TRBD1 (5 bases). Germline CDR1 is SGHRS and CDR2 is YFSETQ. The CDR3 loop spans 14 amino acids. V was trimmed by 4 bases and J by 5 bases, leaving 15 bases between them. In nucleotides, the CDR3 is TGCGCCAGCAGCCCTGACAGCCAGGGAACTGAAGCTTTCTTT. It codes for CASSPDSQGTEAFF.

The chain has TRBV13 and TRBJ2-7, with D tentatively TRBD1 (6 bases). CDR1 and CDR2 (germline): PRHDT, FYEKMQ (reference sequence). This CDR3 spans 15 amino acids. Trimming pared 7 bases from V and 0 bases from J, leaving 16 bases between. The CDR3 nucleotides read TGTGCCAGCAACGTCAGGGGCCGGGTCTCCTACGAGCAGTACTTC. It yields the protein CASNVRGRVSYEQYF.

This rearrangement joins TRBV7-3 to TRBJ2-6; 12 bases agree with TRBD1. The germline V gene has CDR1 SGHTA and CDR2 FQGTGA. V shed 4 bases and J 2 bases; nucleotides not matched to a gene: 3. This CDR3 region has 17 residues. The CDR3 coding sequence is TGTGCCAGCAGCTCGGGACAGGGGGCGCCTGGGGCCAACGTCCTGACTTTC. Protein: CASSSGQGAPGANVLTF.

V is TRBV30 and J is TRBJ1-6; D remains unclear. Trimming left V 0 bases short and J 5 bases short, with 5 bases between. This CDR3 is built from 13 residues. Germline CDR1 reads GTSNPN; CDR2 reads SVGIG (reference sequence). CDR3 nucleotide sequence: TGTGCCTGGAGTGTACAGCATAATTCACCCCTCCACTTT. It encodes CAWSVQHNSPLHF. Full variable domain (missing parts from reference TRBV30 and TRBJ1-6): SQTIHQWPATLVQPVGSPLSLECTVEGTSNPNLYWYRQAAGRGLQLLFYSVGIGQISSEVPQNLSASRPQDRQFILSSKKLLLSDSGFYLCAWSVQHNSPLHFGNGTRLTVT.

The chain couples TRBV3-1 (or the pseudogene TRBV3-2) to TRBJ2-1; 8 positions agree with TRBD1. The J segment lost 5 bases and the V segment lost 5 bases, leaving 11 bases of the junction unmatched. The CDR3 is 16 residues long. Germline CDR1 and CDR2: LGHDT and YNNKEL (reference sequence). Here the CDR3 DNA reads TGTGCCAGCAGCGCCGCTCCGGGACAGGCGAACAATGAGCAGTTCTTC. Translated: CASSAAPGQANNEQFF.

With respect to this clone: Other DNA variants within this sample encode the same CDR3. The gene calls are TRBV6-5 and TRBJ1-5; TRBD1 aligns across 8 bases. The trim removed 6 bases at V and 4 bases at J, leaving 8 bases unmatched. CDR3 size: 15 residues. Germline-derived CDR1 and CDR2 are MNHEY and SVGAGI. For the CDR3, the DNA is TGTGCCAGCAGCCGCGACAGGGGCGGAAATCAGCCCCAGCATTTT. Encoded protein: CASSRDRGGNQPQHF.

The table lists this clone with a count of one. The rearrangement uses TRBV9 and TRBJ2-7, with 10 bases that match TRBD2. The V segment lost 3 bases and the J segment 2 bases; nucleotides outside the gene matches: 5. There are 15 residues in the CDR3. Germline V gene sequence: CDR1 SGDLS, CDR2 YYNGEE. The CDR3 spells CASSASSGRTYEQYF. CDR3 nucleotides: TGTGCCAGCAGCGCCTCTAGCGGGAGAACCTACGAGCAGTACTTC.

This clone has a single count. CDR3: CSVLTGRPVGGTQYF. Here the CDR3 DNA reads TGCAGCGTTTTGACAGGGAGGCCTGTTGGTGGTACCCAGTACTTC. The chain uses TRBV29-1 and TRBJ2-5; D may be TRBD1 (7 bases). V was pared by 5 bases and J by 8 bases, with 24 bases between. Germline V gives CDR1 SQVTM, CDR2 ANQGSEA. There are 15 residues in the CDR3.

The chain links TRBV7-2 to TRBJ1-2; unclear D gene. V lost 1 base, J lost 2 bases, and 8 bases lay in between. CDR1 and CDR2 (germline): SGHTA, FQGNSA. There are 14 residues in the CDR3. This CDR3 is CASSLVLANYGYTF. The DNA for the CDR3 is TGTGCCAGCAGCTTAGTGTTGGCCAACTATGGCTACACCTTC.

The rearrangement joins TRBV4-1 to TRBJ2-1; TRBD1 agrees at 7 bases. J lost 6 bases, V lost 4 bases, and 15 bases had no gene match. The CDR3 has 17 amino acids. Germline CDR1 is MGHRA and CDR2 is YSYEKL. The CDR3 here is CASSRGSGGRRGNEQFF. The DNA of the CDR3 is TGCGCCAGCAGCCGAGGCTCAGGGGGAAGAAGGGGCAATGAGCAGTTCTTC.

This clone was detected a few times. This chain connects TRBV24-1 to TRBJ2-7, with D possibly TRBD1 on 6 matching bases. Germline loops: CDR1 KGHDR, CDR2 SFDVKD. The CDR3 has 17 amino acids. V lost 4 bases and J lost 2, with 20 bases in between. DNA of the CDR3: TGTGCCACCAGTGAACCCGGGACACTGCCCCCCACCTACGAGCAGTACTTC. It yields the protein CATSEPGTLPPTYEQYF.